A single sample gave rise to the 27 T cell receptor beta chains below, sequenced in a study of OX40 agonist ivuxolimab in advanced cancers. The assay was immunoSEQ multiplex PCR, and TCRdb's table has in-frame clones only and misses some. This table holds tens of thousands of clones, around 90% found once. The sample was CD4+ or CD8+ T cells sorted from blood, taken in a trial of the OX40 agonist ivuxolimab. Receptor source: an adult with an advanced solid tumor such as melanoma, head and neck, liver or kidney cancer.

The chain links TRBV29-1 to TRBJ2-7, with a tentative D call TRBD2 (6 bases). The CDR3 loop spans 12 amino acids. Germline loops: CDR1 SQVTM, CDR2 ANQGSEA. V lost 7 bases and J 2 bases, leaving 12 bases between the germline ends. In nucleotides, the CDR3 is TGCAGCGCCCGGGACTTAGCCTACGAGCAGTACTTC. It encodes CSARDLAYEQYF.

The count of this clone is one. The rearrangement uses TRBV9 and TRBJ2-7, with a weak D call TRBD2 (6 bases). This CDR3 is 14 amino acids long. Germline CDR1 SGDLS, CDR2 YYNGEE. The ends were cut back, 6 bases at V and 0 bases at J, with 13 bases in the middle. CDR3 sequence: CASTSGDSSYEQYF. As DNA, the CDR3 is TGTGCCAGCACCTCGGGGGATAGCTCCTACGAGCAGTACTTC.

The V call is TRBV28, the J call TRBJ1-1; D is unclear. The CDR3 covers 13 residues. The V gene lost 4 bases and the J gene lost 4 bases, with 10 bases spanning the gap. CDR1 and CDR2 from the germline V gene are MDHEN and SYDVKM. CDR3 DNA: TGTGCCAGCAGTTGGTATGGTGGCACTGAAGCTTTCTTT. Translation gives CASSWYGGTEAFF.

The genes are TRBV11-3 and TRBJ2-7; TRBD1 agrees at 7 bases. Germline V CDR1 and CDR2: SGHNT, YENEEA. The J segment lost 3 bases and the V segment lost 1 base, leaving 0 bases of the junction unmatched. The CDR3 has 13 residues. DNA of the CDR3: TGTGCCAGCAGCTTAGGGACAGGCTACGAGCAGTACTTC. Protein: CASSLGTGYEQYF. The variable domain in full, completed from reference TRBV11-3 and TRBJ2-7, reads EAGVVQSPRYKIIEKKQPVAFWCNPISGHNTLYWYLQNLGQGPELLIRYENEEAVDDSQLPKDRFSAERLKGVDSTLKIQPAELGDSAVYLCASSLGTGYEQYFGPGTRLTVT.

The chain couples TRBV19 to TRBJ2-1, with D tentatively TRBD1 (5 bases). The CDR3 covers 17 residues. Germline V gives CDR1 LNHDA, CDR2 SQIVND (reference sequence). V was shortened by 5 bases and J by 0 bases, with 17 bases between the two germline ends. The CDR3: CASSAPGLFNSYNEQFF. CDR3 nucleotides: TGTGCCAGTAGTGCTCCAGGGCTCTTTAACTCCTACAATGAGCAGTTCTTC.

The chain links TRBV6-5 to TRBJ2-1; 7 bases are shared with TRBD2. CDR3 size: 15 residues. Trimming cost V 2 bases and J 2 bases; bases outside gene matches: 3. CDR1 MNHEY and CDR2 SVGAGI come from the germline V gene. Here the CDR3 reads CASSYGLAAYNEQFF. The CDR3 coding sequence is TGTGCCAGCAGTTACGGCCTAGCGGCCTACAATGAGCAGTTCTTC.

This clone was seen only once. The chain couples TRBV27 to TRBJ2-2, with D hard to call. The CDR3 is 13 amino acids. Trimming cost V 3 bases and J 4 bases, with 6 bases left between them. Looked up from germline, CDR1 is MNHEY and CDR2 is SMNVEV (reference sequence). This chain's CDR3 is CASSFRSTGELFF. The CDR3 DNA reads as TGTGCCAGCAGTTTCCGTTCCACCGGGGAGCTGTTTTTT.

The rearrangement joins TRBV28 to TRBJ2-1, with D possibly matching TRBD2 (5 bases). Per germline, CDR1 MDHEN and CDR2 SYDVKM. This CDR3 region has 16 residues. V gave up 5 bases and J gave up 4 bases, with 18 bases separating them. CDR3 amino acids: CASSPPDSGSYNEQFF. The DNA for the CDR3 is TGTGCCAGCAGTCCTCCCGATTCGGGAAGTTACAATGAGCAGTTCTTC.

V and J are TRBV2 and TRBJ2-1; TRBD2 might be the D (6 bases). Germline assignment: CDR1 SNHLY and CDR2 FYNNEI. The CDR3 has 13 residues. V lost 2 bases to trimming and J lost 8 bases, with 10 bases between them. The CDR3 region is CASSEPGGDEQFF. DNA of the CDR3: TGTGCCAGCAGTGAACCCGGAGGGGATGAGCAGTTCTTC.

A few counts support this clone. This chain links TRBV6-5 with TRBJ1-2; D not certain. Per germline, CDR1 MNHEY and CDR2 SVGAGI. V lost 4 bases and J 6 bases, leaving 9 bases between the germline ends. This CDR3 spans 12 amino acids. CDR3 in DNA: TGTGCCAGCAGTTCGGGGTTGAATGGCTACACCTTC. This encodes CASSSGLNGYTF.

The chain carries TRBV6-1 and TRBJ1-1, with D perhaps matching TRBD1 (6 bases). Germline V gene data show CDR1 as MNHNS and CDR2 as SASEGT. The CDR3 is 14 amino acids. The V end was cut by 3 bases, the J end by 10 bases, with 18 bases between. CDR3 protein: CASSDGKGEPPAFF. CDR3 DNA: TGTGCCAGCAGTGACGGAAAGGGGGAACCCCCAGCTTTCTTT.

CDR3 DNA sequence: TGTGCCAGCAGTCCGACGACTAGCGGCGTCTCCTACGAGCAGTACTTC. Residues: CASSPTTSGVSYEQYF. This chain connects TRBV27 to TRBJ2-7; 9 positions match TRBD2. The V gene's germline CDR1 is MNHEY and CDR2 SMNVEV (reference sequence). Trimming cost V 5 bases and J 0 bases; bases outside gene matches: 8. The CDR3 totals 16 residues.

The CDR3 region is CASSLGQSTDTQYF. In DNA form, the CDR3 reads TGTGCCAGCAGCCTTGGACAGAGCACAGATACGCAGTATTTT. V and J are TRBV14 and TRBJ2-3, with D perhaps TRBD1 (6 bases). V lost 4 bases and J 0 bases, leaving 8 bases between the germline ends. The CDR3 has 14 residues. Germline V gives CDR1 SGHDN, CDR2 FVKESK.

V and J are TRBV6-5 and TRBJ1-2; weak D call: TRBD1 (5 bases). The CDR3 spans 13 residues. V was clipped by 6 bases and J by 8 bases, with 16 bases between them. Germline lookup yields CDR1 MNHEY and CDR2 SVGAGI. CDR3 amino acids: CASSRQGRDGYTF. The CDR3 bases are TGTGCCAGCAGCCGTCAGGGTCGGGACGGCTACACCTTC.

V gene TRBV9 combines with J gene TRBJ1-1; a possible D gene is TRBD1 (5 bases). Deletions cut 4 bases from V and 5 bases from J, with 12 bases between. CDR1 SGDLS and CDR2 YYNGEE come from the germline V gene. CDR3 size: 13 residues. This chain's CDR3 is CASSLGGGTEAFF. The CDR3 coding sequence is TGTGCCAGCAGCCTGGGCGGGGGGACTGAAGCTTTCTTT. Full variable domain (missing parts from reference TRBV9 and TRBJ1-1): DSGVTQTPKHLITATGQRVTLRCSPRSGDLSVYWYQQSLDQGLQFLIQYYNGEERAKGNILERFSAQQFPDLHSELNLSSLELGDSALYFCASSLGGGTEAFFGQGTRLTVV.

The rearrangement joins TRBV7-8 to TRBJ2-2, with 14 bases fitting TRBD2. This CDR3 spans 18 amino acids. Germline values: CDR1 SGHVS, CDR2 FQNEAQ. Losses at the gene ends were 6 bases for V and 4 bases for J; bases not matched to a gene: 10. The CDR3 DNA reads TGTGCCAGCAGTCGACTAGCGGGAGGGCCCTCGGTCACCGGGGAGCTGTTTTTT. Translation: CASSRLAGGPSVTGELFF.

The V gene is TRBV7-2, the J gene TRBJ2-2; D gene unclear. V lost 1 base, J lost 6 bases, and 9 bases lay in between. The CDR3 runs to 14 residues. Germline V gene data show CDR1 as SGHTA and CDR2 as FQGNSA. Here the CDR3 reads CASSLGERPGELFF. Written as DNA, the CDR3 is TGTGCCAGCAGCTTAGGAGAGAGGCCCGGGGAGCTGTTTTTT.

CDR3 residues: CASSRTSGRNEQFF. The CDR3 nucleotides are TGTGCCAGCAGCCGGACTAGCGGGAGGAATGAGCAGTTCTTC. This chain links TRBV9 with TRBJ2-1, with TRBD2 matching 14 bases. The CDR3 sequence is 14 residues long. Germline trimming cut 4 bases from V and 7 bases from J; bases unmatched to any gene: 1. The germline V gene encodes CDR1 SGDLS and CDR2 YYNGEE.

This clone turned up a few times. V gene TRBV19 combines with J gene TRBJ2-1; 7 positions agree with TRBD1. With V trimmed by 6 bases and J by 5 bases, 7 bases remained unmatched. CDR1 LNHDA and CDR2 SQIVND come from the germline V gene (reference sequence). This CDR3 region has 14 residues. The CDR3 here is CASRRQGGNNEQFF. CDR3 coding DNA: TGTGCCAGTAGACGACAGGGTGGCAACAATGAGCAGTTCTTC.

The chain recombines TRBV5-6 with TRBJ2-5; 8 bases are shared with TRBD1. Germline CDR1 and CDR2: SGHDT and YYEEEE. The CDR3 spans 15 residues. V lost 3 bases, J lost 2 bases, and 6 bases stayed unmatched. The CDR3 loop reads CASSSPGTGQETQYF. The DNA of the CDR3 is TGTGCCAGCAGCTCCCCCGGGACAGGACAAGAGACCCAGTACTTC.

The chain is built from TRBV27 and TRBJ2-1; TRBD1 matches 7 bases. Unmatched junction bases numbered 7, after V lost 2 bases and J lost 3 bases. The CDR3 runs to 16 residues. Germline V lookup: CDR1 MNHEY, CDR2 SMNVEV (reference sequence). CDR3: CASSLTGQVFYNEQFF. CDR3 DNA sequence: TGTGCCAGCAGTTTAACAGGACAGGTTTTCTACAATGAGCAGTTCTTC.

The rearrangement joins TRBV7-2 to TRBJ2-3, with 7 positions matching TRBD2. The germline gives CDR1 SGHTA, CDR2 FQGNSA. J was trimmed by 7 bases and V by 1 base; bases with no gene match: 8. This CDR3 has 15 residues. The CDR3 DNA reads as TGTGCCAGCAGCTTAGTAGGGGACTATGCCAATACGCAGTATTTT. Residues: CASSLVGDYANTQYF.

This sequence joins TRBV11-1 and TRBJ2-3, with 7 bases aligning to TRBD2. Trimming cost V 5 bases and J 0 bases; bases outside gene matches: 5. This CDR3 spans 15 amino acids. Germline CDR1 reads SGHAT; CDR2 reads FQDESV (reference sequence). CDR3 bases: TGTGCCAGCAGCAGGGACTACCTTAGCACAGATACGCAGTATTTT. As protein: CASSRDYLSTDTQYF.

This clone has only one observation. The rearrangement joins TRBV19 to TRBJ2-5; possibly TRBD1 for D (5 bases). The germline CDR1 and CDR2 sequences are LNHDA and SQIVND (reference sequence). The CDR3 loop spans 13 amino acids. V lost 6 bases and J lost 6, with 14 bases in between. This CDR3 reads CASRQQESKTQYF. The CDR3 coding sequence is TGTGCCAGTAGACAACAGGAATCGAAGACCCAGTACTTC.

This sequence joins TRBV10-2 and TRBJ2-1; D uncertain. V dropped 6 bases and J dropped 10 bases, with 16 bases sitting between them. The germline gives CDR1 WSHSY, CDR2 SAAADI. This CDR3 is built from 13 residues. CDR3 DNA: TGCGCCAGCAGCCACGGGCCAACGAGCGAGCAGTTCTTC. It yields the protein CASSHGPTSEQFF.

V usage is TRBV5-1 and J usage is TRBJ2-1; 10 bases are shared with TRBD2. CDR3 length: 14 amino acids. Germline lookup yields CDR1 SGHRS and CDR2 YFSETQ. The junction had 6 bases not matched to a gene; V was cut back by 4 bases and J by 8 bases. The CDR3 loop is CASSKKREGHEQFF. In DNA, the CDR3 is TGCGCCAGCAGCAAGAAGCGGGAGGGCCATGAGCAGTTCTTC.

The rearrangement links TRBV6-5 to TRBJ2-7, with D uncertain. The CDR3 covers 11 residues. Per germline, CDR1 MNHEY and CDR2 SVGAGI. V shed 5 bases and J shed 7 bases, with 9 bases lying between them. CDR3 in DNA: TGTGCCAGCAGTGAATGGTTAGAGCAGTACTTC. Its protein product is CASSEWLEQYF.